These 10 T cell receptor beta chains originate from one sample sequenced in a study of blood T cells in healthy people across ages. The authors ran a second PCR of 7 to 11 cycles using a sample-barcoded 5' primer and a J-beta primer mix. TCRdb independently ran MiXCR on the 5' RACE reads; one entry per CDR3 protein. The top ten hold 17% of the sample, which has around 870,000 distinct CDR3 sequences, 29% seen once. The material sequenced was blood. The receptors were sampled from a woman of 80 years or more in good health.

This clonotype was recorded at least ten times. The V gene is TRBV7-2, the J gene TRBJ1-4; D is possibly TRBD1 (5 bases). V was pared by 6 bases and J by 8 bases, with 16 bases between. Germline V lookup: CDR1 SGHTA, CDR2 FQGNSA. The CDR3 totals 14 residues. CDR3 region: CASSLAGVGEKLFF. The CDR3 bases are TGTGCCAGCAGTTTGGCGGGGGTGGGAGAAAAACTGTTTTTT.

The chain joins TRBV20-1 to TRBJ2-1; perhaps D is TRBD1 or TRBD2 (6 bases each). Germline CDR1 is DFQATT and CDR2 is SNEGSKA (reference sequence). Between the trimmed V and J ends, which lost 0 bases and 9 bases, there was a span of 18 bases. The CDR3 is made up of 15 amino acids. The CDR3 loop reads CSARDPRGPWGEQFF. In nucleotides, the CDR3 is TGCAGTGCTAGAGATCCTCGGGGGCCCTGGGGTGAGCAGTTCTTC.

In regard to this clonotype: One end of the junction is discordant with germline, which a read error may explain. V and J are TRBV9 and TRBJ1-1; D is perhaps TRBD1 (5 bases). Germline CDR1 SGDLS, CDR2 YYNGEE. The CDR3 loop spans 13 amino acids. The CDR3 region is CASSPNLDTESFF. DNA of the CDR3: TGTGCCAGCAGCCCAAATTTGGACACTGAATCTTTCTTT.

This chain's CDR3 is CASSPPGYLDTQYF. The CDR3 DNA sequence: TGTGCCAGCAGTCCCCCAGGGTATCTCGATACGCAGTATTTT. The rearrangement joins TRBV14 to TRBJ2-3, with D perhaps matching TRBD1 (5 bases). The germline CDR1 and CDR2 sequences are SGHDN and FVKESK. V was clipped by 6 bases and J by 6 bases, with 16 bases between them. The CDR3 consists of 14 residues.

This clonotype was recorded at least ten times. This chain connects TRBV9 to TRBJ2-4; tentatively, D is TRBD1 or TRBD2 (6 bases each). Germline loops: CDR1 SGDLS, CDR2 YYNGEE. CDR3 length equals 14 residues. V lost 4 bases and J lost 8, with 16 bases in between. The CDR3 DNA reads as TGTGCCAGCAGCCCCAAGGGGGGCCAGGACATTCAGTACTTC. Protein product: CASSPKGGQDIQYF. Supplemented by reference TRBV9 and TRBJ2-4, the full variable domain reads DSGVTQTPKHLITATGQRVTLRCSPRSGDLSVYWYQQSLDQGLQFLIQYYNGEERAKGNILERFSAQQFPDLHSELNLSSLELGDSALYFCASSPKGGQDIQYFGAGTRLSVL.

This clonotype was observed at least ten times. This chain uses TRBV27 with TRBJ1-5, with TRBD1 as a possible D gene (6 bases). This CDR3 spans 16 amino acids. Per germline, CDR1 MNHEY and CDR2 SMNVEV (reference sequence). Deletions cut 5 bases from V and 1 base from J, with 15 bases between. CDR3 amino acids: CASSPRQAPSNQPQHF. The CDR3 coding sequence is TGTGCCAGCAGTCCCCGACAGGCCCCAAGCAATCAGCCCCAGCATTTT.

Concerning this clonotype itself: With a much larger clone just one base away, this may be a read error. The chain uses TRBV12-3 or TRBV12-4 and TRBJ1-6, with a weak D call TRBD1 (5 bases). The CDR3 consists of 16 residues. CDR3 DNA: TGTGCCGGCAGCTTAACCGGGGCGCAGGGTAATTCACCCCTCCACTTT. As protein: CAGSLTGAQGNSPLHF.

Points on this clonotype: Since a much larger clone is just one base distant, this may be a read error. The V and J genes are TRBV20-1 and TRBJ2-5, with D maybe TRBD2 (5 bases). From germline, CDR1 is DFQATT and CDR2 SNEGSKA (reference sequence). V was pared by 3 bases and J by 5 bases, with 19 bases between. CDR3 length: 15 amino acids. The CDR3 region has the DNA TGCAGTGCTAGTAAGGGTTTGGCTAGCTGGGAGACCCAGTACTTC. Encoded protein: CSASKGLASWETQYF.

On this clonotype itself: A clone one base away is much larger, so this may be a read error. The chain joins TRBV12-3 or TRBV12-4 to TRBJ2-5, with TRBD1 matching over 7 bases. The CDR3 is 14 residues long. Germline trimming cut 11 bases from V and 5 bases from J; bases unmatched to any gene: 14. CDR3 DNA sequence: TGTGCCGGCACCCTCGACAGGGAAGGCGAGACCCAGTACTTC. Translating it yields CAGTLDREGETQYF.

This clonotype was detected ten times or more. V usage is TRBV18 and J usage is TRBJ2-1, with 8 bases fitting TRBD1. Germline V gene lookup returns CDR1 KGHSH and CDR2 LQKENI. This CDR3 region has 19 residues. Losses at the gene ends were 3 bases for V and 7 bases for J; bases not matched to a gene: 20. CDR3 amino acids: CASSPLEQGAILGSNEQFF. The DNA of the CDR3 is TGTGCCAGCTCACCCCTCGAGCAGGGGGCGATTTTGGGAAGTAATGAGCAGTTCTTC.